These 6 T cell receptor beta chains share one sample of origin, sequenced in a study of T cells in Graves' hyperthyroidism and ophthalmopathy. Amplification of TCR beta CDR3 regions used RNA as the template. The TCR CDR3 first-round RT-PCR relied on the HTBI primer set. TCRdb itself ran the multiplex PCR reads through MiXCR, one entry per CDR3 protein. The table lists some 500,000 distinct CDR3 sequences, 14% of them singletons. Material: blood. The source is a woman under 30 with Graves' hyperthyroidism.

Regarding this clonotype: The final CDR3 position lacks the conserved phenylalanine or tryptophan, pointing to a likely read error. The rearrangement joins TRBV2 to TRBJ1-1; D remains ambiguous. The CDR3 contains 16 residues. V gave up 1 base and J gave up 4 bases, with 16 bases separating them. Germline-derived CDR1 and CDR2 are SNHLY and FYNNEI. The CDR3 sequence: CASSEVWPVGSTEAFV. CDR3 coding DNA: TGTGCCAGCAGTGAAGTATGGCCAGTCGGCTCCACTGAAGCTTTCGTT.

This clonotype was detected many times. This chain uses TRBV2 with TRBJ1-1; TRBD1 aligns across 7 bases. The CDR3 is 11 amino acids. V shed 8 bases and J 7 bases; nucleotides not matched to a gene: 4. Germline V gene data show CDR1 as SNHLY and CDR2 as FYNNEI. CDR3 DNA sequence: TGTGCCAGCGGGGACAGCCATGAAGCTTTCTTT. Translated, it gives CASGDSHEAFF.

This clonotype was seen many times. The chain carries TRBV12-5 and TRBJ2-7; the match to TRBD1 covers 8 bases. CDR3 length: 15 residues. Germline assignment: CDR1 LGHNT and CDR2 FRNRAP. Unmatched junction bases numbered 10, after V lost 2 bases and J lost 7 bases. The chain's CDR3 is CASGLRRQGAAEQYV. The CDR3 bases are TGTGCTAGTGGTTTGAGGCGGCAGGGGGCTGCGGAGCAGTACGTC.

This clonotype was detected only a few times. The rearrangement links TRBV19 to TRBJ1-3; 12 bases match TRBD1. The length of the CDR3 is 16 residues. The V gene end was trimmed by 5 bases and the J gene end by 4 bases; junction bases not matched to a gene: 6. CDR1 and CDR2 from the germline V gene are LNHDA and SQIVND (reference sequence). The DNA of the CDR3 is TGTGCCAGTAGTTTACCGGGACAGGGGGCCGGAAACACCATATATTTT. Protein: CASSLPGQGAGNTIYF. Supplemented by reference TRBV19 and TRBJ1-3, the full variable domain reads DGGITQSPKYLFRKEGQNVTLSCEQNLNHDAMYWYRQDPGQGLRLIYYSQIVNDFQKGDIAEGYSVSREKKESFPLTVTSAQKNPTAFYLCASSLPGQGAGNTIYFGEGSWLTVV.

This chain connects TRBV18 to TRBJ2-5, with D possibly TRBD2 on 5 matching bases. Trimming pared 3 bases from V and 2 bases from J, leaving 13 bases between. Looked up from germline, CDR1 is KGHSH and CDR2 is LQKENI. This CDR3 is built from 15 residues. The CDR3 loop reads CASSPSARVQETQYF. The CDR3 DNA follows: TGTGCCAGCTCACCTTCTGCGCGGGTACAAGAGACCCAGTACTTC.

This clonotype was seen a handful of times. The chain carries TRBV7-3 and TRBJ2-1; D unresolved. Trimming stripped 4 bases from V and 3 bases from J, with 19 bases between. The germline gives CDR1 SGHTA, CDR2 FQGTGA. The CDR3 runs to 17 residues. For the CDR3, the DNA is TGTGCCAGCAGCTCGGAGACCCTGCGGTGGTTCTACAATGAGCAGTTCTTC. It codes for CASSSETLRWFYNEQFF.